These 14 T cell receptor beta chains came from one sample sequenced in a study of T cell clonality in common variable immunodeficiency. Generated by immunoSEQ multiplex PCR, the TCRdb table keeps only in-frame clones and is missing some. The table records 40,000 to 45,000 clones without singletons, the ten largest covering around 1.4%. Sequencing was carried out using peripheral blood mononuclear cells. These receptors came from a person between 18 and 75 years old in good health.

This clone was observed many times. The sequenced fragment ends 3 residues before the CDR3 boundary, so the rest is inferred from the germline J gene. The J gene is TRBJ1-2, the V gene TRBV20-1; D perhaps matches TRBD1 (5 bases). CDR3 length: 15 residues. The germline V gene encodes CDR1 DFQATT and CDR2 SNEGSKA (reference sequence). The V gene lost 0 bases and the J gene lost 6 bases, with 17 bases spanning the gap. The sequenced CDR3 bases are TGCAGTGCTAGAGATATTTTCGCAGGGCTAAATGGC. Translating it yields CSARDIFAGLNG. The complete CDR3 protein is CSARDIFAGLNGYTF.

The CDR3 sequence is CASSSSTRPWKPQHF. The sequenced part of the CDR3 DNA is TGTGCCAGCAGCTCCTCCACCAGGCCCTGGAAGCCC. The gene calls are TRBV7-9 and TRBJ1-5; D is unresolved. The DNA ends 3 residues before the CDR3 does, and the rest of the CDR3 is filled in from the germline J gene. Germline loops: CDR1 SEHNR, CDR2 FQNEAQ (reference sequence). This CDR3 is 15 amino acids long. Trimming shortened V by 4 bases and J by 8 bases, and 18 bases separated the two germline ends. Together with reference TRBV7-9 and TRBJ1-5, the CDR3 gives the full variable domain: DTGVSQNPRHKITKRGQNVTFRCDPISEHNRLYWYRQTLGQGPEFLTYFQNEAQLEKSRLLSDRFSAERPKGSFSTLEIQRTEQGDSAMYLCASSSSTRPWKPQHFGDGTRLSIL.

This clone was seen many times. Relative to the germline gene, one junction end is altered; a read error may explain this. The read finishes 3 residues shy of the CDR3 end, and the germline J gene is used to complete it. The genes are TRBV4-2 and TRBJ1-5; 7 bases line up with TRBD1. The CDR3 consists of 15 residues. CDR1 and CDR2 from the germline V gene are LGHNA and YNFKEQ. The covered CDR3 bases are TGCGCCAGCAGCCATAACAGGGGTGGCAATCAGCCC. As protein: CASSHNRGGNQP. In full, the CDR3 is CASSHNRGGNQPQHF.

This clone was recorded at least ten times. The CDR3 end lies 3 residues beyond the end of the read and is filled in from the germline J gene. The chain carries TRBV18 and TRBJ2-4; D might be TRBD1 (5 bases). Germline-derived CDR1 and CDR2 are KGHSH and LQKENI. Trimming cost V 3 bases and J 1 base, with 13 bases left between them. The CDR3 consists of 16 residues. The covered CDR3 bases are TGTGCCAGCTCACCTTACCCCTCAGGGGCCAAAAACATT. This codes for CASSPYPSGAKNI. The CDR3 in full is CASSPYPSGAKNIQYF.

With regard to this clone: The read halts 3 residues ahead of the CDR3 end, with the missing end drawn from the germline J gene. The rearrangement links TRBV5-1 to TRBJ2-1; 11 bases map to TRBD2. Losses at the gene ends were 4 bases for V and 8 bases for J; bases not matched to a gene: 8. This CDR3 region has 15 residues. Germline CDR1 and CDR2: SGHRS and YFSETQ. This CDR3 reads CASSPGTSGWDEQFF. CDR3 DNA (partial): TGCGCCAGCAGCCCCGGGACTAGCGGATGGGATGAG.

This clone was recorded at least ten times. CDR3 protein: CASAEEGSHTDTQYF. The DNA read from the CDR3 is TGTGCCAGCGCCGAAGAGGGGTCCCACACAGATACG. This chain uses TRBV9 with TRBJ2-3; tentatively, D is TRBD1 or TRBD2 (5 bases each). The CDR3 is cut off 3 residues early in the read; its end comes from the germline J gene. Germline CDR1 reads SGDLS; CDR2 reads YYNGEE. The CDR3 consists of 15 residues. Trimming pared 7 bases from V and 2 bases from J, leaving 17 bases between. The variable domain in full, completed from reference TRBV9 and TRBJ2-3, reads DSGVTQTPKHLITATGQRVTLRCSPRSGDLSVYWYQQSLDQGLQFLIQYYNGEERAKGNILERFSAQQFPDLHSELNLSSLELGDSALYFCASAEEGSHTDTQYFGPGTRLTVL.

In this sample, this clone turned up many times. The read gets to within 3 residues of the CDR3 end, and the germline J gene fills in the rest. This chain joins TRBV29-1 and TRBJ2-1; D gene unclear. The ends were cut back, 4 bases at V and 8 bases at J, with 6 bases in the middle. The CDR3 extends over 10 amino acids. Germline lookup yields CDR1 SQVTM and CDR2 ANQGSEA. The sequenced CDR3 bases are TGCAGCGTTGGCGCGGATGAG. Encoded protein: CSVGADE. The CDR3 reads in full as CSVGADEQFF.

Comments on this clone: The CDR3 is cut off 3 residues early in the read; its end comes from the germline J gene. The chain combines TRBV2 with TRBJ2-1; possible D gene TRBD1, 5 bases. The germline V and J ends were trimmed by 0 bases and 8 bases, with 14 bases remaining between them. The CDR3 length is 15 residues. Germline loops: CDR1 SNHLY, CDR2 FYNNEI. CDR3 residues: CASSEALQGTYEQFF. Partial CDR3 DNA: TGTGCCAGCAGTGAAGCGCTTCAGGGTACCTATGAG.

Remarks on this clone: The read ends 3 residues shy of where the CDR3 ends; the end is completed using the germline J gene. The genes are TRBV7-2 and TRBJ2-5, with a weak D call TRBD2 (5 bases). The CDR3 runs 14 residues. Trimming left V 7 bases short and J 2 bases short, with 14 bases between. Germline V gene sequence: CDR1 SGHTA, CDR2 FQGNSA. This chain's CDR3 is CASNPGWVQETQYF. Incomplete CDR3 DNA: TGTGCCAGCAACCCGGGGTGGGTTCAAGAGACC.

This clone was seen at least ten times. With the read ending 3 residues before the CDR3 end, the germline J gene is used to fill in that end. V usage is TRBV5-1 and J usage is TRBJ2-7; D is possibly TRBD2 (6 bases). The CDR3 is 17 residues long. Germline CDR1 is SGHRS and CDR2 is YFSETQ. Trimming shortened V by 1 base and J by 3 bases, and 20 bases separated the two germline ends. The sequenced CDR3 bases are TGCGCCAGCAGCTTGTATCGGCTGGGGACTGAACACTACGAG. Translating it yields CASSLYRLGTEHYE. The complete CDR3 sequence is CASSLYRLGTEHYEQYF.

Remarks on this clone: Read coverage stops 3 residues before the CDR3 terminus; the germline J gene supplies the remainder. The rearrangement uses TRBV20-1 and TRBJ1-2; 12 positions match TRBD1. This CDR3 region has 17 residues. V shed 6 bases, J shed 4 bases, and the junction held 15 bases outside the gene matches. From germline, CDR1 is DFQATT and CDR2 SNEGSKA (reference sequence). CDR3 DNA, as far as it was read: TGCAGTGCCCCCCCGTCGGGACAGGGGGCGCGCGGCTATGGC. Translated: CSAPPSGQGARGYG. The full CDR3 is CSAPPSGQGARGYGYTF.

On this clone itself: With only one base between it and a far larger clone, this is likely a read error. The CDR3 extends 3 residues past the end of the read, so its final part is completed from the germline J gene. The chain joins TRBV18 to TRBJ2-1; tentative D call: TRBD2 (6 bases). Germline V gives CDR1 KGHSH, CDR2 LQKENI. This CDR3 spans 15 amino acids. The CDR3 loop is CGSSLAGYSYNEQFF. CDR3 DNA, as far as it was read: TGTGGCAGCTCACTCGCGGGATACTCCTACAATGAG.

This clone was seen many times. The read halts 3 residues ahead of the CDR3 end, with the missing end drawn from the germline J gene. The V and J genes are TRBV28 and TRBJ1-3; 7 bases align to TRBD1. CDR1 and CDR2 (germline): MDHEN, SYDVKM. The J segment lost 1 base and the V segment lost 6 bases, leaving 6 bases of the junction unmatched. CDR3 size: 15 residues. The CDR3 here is CASRTPGGSGNTIYF. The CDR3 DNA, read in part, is TGTGCCAGCAGAACTCCAGGGGGTTCTGGAAACACC.

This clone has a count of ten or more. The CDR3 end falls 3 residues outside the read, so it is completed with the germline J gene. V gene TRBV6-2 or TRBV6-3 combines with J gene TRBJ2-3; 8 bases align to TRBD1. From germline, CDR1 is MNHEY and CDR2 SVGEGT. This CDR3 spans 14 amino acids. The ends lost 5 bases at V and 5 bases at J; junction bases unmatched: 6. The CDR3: CASSDRTGRDTQYF. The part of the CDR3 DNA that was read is TGTGCCAGCAGTGATCGGACAGGGAGAGATACG.